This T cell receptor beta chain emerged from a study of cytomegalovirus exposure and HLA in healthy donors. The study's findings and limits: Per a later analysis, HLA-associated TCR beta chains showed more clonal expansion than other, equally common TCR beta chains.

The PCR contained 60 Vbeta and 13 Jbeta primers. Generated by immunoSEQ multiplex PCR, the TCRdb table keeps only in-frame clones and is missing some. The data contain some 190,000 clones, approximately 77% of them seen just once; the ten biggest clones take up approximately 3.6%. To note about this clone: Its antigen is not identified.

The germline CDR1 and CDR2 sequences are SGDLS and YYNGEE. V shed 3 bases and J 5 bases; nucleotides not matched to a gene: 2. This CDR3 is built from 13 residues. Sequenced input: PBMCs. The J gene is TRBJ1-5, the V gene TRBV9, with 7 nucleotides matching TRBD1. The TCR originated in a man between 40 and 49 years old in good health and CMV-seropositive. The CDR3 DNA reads TGTGCCAGCAGCGGAACAGGGGATCAGCCCCAGCATTTT. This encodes CASSGTGDQPQHF.